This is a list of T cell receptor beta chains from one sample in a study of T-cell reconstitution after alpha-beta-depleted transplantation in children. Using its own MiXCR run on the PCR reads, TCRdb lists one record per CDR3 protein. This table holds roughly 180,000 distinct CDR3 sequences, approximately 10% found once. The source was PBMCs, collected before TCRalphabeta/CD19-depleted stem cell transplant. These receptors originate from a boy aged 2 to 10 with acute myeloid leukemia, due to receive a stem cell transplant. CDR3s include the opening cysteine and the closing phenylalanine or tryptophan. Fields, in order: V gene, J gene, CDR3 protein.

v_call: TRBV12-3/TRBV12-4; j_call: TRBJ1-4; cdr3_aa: CASRPGTVNEKLFF
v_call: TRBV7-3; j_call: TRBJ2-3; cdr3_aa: CASSFLAGGGPRTQYF
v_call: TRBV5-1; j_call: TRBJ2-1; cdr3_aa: CASSLVTSGTNEQFF
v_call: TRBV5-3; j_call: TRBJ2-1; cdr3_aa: CARSGPRTGHEQFF
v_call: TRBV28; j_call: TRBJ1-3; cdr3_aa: CASTLRQSAGNTIYF
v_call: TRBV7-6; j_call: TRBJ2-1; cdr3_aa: CASSPAGHPGNEQFF
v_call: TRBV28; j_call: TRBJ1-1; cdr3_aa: CASSLGGNRYTEAFF
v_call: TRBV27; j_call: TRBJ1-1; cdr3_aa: CASSDRATEAFF
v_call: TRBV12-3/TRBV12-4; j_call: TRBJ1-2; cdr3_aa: CASSAGQWYYGYTF
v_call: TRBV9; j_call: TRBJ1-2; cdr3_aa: CASSPSGQANYGYTF
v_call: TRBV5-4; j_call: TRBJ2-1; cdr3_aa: CASSSFSGTHYNEQFF
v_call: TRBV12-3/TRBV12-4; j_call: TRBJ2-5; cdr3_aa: CASSLLAGPETQYF
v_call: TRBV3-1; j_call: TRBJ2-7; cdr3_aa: CASSLSGGAYEQYF
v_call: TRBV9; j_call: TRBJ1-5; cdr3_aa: CASSVSGAGGRLNQPQHF
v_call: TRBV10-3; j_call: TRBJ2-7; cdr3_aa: CAIRALAGTYEQYF
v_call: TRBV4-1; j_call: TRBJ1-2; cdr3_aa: CASSRTTGDYGYTF
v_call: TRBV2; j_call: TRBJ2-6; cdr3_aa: CASRLTPGFWTGANVLTF
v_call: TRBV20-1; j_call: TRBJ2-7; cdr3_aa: CSASARTSGTYEQYF
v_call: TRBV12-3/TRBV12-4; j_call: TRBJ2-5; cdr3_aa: CASSLRETQYF
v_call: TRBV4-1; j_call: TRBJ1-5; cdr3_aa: CASSYLLGTEQPQHF
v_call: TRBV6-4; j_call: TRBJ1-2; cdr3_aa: CASSDSTRHGYTF
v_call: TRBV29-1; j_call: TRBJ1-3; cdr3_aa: CSARTGSNSGNTIYF
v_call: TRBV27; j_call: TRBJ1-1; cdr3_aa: CASSLWTGGGAFF
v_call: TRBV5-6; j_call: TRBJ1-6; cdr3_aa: CASSPGTNSPLHF
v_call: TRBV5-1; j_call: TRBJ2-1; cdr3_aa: CASSLAMAGGDEQFF
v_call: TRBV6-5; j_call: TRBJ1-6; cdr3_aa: CASSFRRDNSPLHF
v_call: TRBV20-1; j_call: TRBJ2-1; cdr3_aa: CSATDRGIPGDEQFF
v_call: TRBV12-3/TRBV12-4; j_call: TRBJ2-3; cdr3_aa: CASSRLGAGTDTQYF
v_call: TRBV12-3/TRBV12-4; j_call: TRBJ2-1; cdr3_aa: CASSLASGGANEQFF
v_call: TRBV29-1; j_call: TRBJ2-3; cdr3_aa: CSVQGSSGGGTDTQYF
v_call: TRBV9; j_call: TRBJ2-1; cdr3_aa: CASSVAFQGYEQFF
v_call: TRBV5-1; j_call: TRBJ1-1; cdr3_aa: CASSTRTGMNTEAFF
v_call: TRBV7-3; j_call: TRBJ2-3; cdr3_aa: CASSQGLALGDTQYF
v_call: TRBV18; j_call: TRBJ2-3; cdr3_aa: CASSPLGYGSDTQYF
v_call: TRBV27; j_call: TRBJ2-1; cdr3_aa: CASSSVLKRPREFF
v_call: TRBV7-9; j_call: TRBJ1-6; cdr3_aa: CATKGQGNSPLHF
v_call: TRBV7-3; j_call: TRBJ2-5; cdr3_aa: CASSLNCGGSGRRRETQYF
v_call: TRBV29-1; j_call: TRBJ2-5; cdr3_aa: CSVGDDRAQETQYF
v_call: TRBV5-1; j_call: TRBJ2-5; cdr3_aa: CASSFMGGGLQETQYF
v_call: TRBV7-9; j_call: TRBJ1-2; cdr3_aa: CASRPTVMDGYTF
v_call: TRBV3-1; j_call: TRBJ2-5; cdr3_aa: CASSHFGSGIETQYF
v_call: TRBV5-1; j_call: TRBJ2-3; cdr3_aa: CASSLAVPRRGFGTDTQYF
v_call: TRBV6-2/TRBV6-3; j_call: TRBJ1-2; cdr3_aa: CASSWADPKGTYGYTF
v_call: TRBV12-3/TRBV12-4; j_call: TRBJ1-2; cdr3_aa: CASSLPREAMAHGYTF
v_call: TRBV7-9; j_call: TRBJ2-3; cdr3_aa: CAVRASGPDTQYF
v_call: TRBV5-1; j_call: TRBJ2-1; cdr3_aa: CASAGPSGSYRRFYNEQFF
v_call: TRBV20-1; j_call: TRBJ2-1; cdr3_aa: CSAKGLALYNEQFF
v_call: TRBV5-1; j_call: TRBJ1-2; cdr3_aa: CASSLRQGEGYTF
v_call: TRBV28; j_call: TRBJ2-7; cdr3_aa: CASSTPVWGHDSYEQYF
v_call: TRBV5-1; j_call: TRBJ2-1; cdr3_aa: CASSLAPGSYNEQFF
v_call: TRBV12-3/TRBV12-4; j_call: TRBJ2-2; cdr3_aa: CASSEARNTGELFF
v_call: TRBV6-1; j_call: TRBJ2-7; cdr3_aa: CASSLGQPSSYEQYF
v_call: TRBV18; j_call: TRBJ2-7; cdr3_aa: CASRWASGTYEQYF
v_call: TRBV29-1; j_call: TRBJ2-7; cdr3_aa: CSVRGSGFEQYF
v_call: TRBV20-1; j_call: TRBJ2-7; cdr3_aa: CSARVGRAPYEQYF